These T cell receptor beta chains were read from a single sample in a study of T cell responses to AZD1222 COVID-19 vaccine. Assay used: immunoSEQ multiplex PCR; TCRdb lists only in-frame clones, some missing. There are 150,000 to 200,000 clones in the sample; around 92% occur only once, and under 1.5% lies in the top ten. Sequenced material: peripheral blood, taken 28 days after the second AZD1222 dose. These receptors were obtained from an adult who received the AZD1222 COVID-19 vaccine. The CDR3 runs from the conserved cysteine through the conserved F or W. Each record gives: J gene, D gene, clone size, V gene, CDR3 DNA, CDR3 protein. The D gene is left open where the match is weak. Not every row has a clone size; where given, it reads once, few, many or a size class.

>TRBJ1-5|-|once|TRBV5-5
TGTGCCAGCAGCCCAGAAGGGGGTAGGCAGCCCCAGCATTTT
CASSPEGGRQPQHF
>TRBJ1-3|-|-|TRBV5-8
TGTGCCAGCAGCTCGTCAGGGGTAAACACCATATATTTT
CASSSSGVNTIYF
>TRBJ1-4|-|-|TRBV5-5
TGTGCCAGCAGCACCTTACTTACGGAAAAACTGTTTTTT
CASSTLLTEKLFF
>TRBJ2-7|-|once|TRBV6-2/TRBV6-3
TGTGCCAGCAGTTACGGCAGGGGCTACGAGCAGTACTTC
CASSYGRGYEQYF
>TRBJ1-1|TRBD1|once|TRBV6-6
TGTGCCAGCAGTCTGGGACAGGGCAATTCTCAGACTTTCTTT
CASSLGQGNSQTFF
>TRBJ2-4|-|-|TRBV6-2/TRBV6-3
TGTGCCAGCAGTTACAAGGAGGTCCCCAAAAACATTCAGTACTTC
CASSYKEVPKNIQYF
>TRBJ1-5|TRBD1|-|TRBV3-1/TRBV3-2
TGTGCCAGCAGCCAAGCGACAGGGGTAAATCAGCCCCAGCATTTT
CASSQATGVNQPQHF
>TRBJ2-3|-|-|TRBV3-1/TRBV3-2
TGTGCCAGCAGCCCTCGGTCTAGTTCCACAGATACGCAGTATTTT
CASSPRSSSTDTQYF
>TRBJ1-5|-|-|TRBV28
TGTGCCAGCAGGCCTATCAGCAATCAGCCCCAGCATTTT
CASRPISNQPQHF
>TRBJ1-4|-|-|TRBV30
TGTGCCTGGAGTGTTGGAACGGGTAATGAAAAACTGTTTTTT
CAWSVGTGNEKLFF
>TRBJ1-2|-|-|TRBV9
TGTGCCAGCACCCCGATGGGGGACTATGGCTACACCTTC
CASTPMGDYGYTF
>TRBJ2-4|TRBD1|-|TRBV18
TGTGCCAGCTCACCCTCAGGGGGCCGGGACATTCAGTACTTC
CASSPSGGRDIQYF
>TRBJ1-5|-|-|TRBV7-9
TGTGCCAGCAGCTCGTCGTTAAGGGATAGCAATCAGCCCCAGCATTTT
CASSSSLRDSNQPQHF
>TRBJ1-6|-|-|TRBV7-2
TGTGCCAGCACCGCGGGCCATAATTCACCCCTCCACTTT
CASTAGHNSPLHF